A single TCR beta chain is shown here with its context. Its matching antigen is unknown. V shed 6 bases, J shed 8 bases, and the junction held 14 bases outside the gene matches. This CDR3 has 16 amino acids. Germline V gene lookup returns CDR1 MNHEY and CDR2 SMNVEV (reference sequence). The data derive from a study of Tregs in tolerant kidney transplant recipients. Some clones are missing from TCRdb's copy, which holds only in-frame ones; the method was immunoSEQ multiplex PCR. This table has tens of thousands of clones, around 95% appearing once. Findings and caveats of the study: No direct test of biological reproducibility was done here. Tregs expanded with activated donor B cells seemed most donor-specific.

The chain links TRBV27 to TRBJ1-4; 8 nucleotides agree with TRBD1. This TCR was recovered from a human donor in good health. The specimen was Tregs from blood cultured with allogeneic cells. The CDR3 region is CASSLLYRGGREKLFF. In DNA, the CDR3 is TGTGCCAGCAGCCTTTTATACAGGGGGGGTCGGGAAAAACTGTTTTTT. Full variable domain (remainder filled in from reference TRBV27 and TRBJ1-4): EAQVTQNPRYLITVTGKKLTVTCSQNMNHEYMSWYRQDPGLGLRQIYYSMNVEVTDKGDVPEGYKVSRKEKRNFPLILESPSPNQTSLYFCASSLLYRGGREKLFFGSGTQLSVL.